These 16 T cell receptor beta chains were sequenced from one sample in a study of blood T cell repertoires in COVID-19. Only in-frame clones appear in the TCRdb table, and some are missing; sequencing was by immunoSEQ multiplex PCR. The sample holds some 150,000 clones, around 81% seen once. The specimen was peripheral blood. These receptors originate from a woman aged 40 to 55 with active or convalescent COVID-19.

J is TRBJ1-1 and V is TRBV5-4, with TRBD1 identical over 7 bases. Germline V gene lookup returns CDR1 SGHNT and CDR2 YYREEE (reference sequence). Trimming at V came to 4 bases and at J to 3 bases, leaving 9 bases not matched to a gene. The CDR3 totals 15 residues. CDR3 DNA sequence: TGTGCCAGCAGCAGACCGACAGGGAAGTACACTGAAGCTTTCTTT. Amino acids: CASSRPTGKYTEAFF.

CDR3 bases: TGTGCCACCAGTGAGTTACAGGGAGCGGGCAATCAGCCCCAGCATTTT. Its translation: CATSELQGAGNQPQHF. This chain connects TRBV24-1 to TRBJ1-5; maybe TRBD1 (6 bases). Germline assignment: CDR1 KGHDR and CDR2 SFDVKD. The germline V and J ends were trimmed by 4 bases and 2 bases, with 14 bases remaining between them. This CDR3 has 16 residues.

The chain is built from TRBV28 and TRBJ1-5; no reliable D call. CDR1 is MDHEN, CDR2 SYDVKM, per germline. Trimming removed 5 bases from V and 4 bases from J, with 3 bases in between. The CDR3 length is 11 residues. Here the CDR3 DNA reads TGTGCCAGCAGTGTAAATCAGCCCCAGCATTTT. Its protein is CASSVNQPQHF.

The chain uses TRBV10-3 and TRBJ2-5, with 8 bases lining up with TRBD1. CDR1 and CDR2 (germline): ENHRY, SYGVKD. The CDR3 is 14 amino acids. The J segment lost 4 bases and the V segment lost 6 bases, leaving 7 bases of the junction unmatched. The CDR3 region has the DNA TGTGCCATCAGCCCCTCGACAGGGGCAGAGACCCAGTACTTC. Protein product: CAISPSTGAETQYF.

The chain links TRBV20-1 to TRBJ1-6; no clear D gene. The CDR3 extends over 11 amino acids. Between the trimmed V and J ends, which lost 6 bases and 4 bases, there was a span of 4 bases. Germline CDR1 is DFQATT and CDR2 is SNEGSKA (reference sequence). CDR3 coding DNA: TGCAGTGCCCAGTATAATTCACCCCTCCACTTT. Protein sequence: CSAQYNSPLHF.

The chain links TRBV10-3 to TRBJ1-3; TRBD1 aligns across 8 bases. Looked up from germline, CDR1 is ENHRY and CDR2 is SYGVKD. The CDR3 sequence is 16 residues long. With V trimmed by 6 bases and J by 1 base, 8 bases remained unmatched. The CDR3 loop is CAIRGDRGRSGNTIYF. For the CDR3, the DNA is TGTGCCATCAGGGGTGACAGGGGACGATCTGGAAACACCATATATTTT.

The chain combines TRBV5-1 with TRBJ2-1; 8 bases agree with TRBD2. V lost 0 bases and J lost 4; bases outside the gene matches: 12. The germline V gene encodes CDR1 SGHRS and CDR2 YFSETQ. The CDR3 has 18 amino acids. This CDR3 is CASSLALAGLVPYNEQFF. In DNA, the CDR3 is TGCGCCAGCAGCTTGGCTCTAGCGGGCCTCGTCCCTTACAATGAGCAGTTCTTC.

This chain links TRBV18 with TRBJ2-4, with 7 bases lining up with TRBD2. J gave up 4 bases and V 3 bases, and 12 bases lay outside the gene matches. CDR1 is KGHSH, CDR2 LQKENI, per germline. This CDR3 has 17 amino acids. In nucleotides, the CDR3 is TGTGCCAGCTCACCGCGTACTAGCGTGGAAGGGAAAAACATTCAGTACTTC. This sequence encodes CASSPRTSVEGKNIQYF.

The chain employs TRBV11-2 and TRBJ1-3, with 9 bases matching TRBD1. Per germline, CDR1 SGHAT and CDR2 FQNNGV. The length of the CDR3 is 17 residues. V lost 5 bases, J lost 0 bases, and 8 bases stayed unmatched. CDR3 DNA sequence: TGTGCCAGCAGCCCTCGCCCACAGGGGGCCTCTGGAAACACCATATATTTT. Translated, it gives CASSPRPQGASGNTIYF.

The chain is built from TRBV30 and TRBJ1-1; D is undetermined. This CDR3 region has 11 residues. CDR1 GTSNPN and CDR2 SVGIG come from the germline V gene (reference sequence). V lost 1 base and J 4 bases, leaving 4 bases between the germline ends. For the CDR3, the DNA is TGTGCCTGGAGTGATATCACTGAAGCTTTCTTT. Its translation: CAWSDITEAFF.

The chain couples TRBV9 to TRBJ1-1, with TRBD1 matching over 9 bases. The CDR3 sequence is 15 residues long. Germline V lookup: CDR1 SGDLS, CDR2 YYNGEE. The trim removed 3 bases at V and 1 base at J, leaving 4 bases unmatched. For the CDR3, the DNA is TGTGCCAGCAGCGGTTGGACAGGGGCGAACACTGAAGCTTTCTTT. This codes for CASSGWTGANTEAFF.

The chain recombines TRBV7-9 with TRBJ1-2; weak D call: TRBD1 (5 bases). The CDR3 has 13 residues. With 1 base removed from V and 8 bases from J, the gap between germline ends came to 11 bases. CDR1 is SEHNR and CDR2 is FQNEAQ in the germline V gene (reference sequence). CDR3 sequence: CASSLVRTMGYTF. DNA of the CDR3: TGTGCCAGCAGCTTAGTAAGGACAATGGGCTACACCTTC.

The chain couples TRBV27 to TRBJ1-1; 7 nucleotides agree with TRBD1. Per the germline V gene, CDR1 is MNHEY and CDR2 is SMNVEV (reference sequence). Germline trimming cut 5 bases from V and 1 base from J; bases unmatched to any gene: 4. The CDR3 spans 14 residues. The CDR3: CASSPRTGNTEAFF. In nucleotides, the CDR3 is TGTGCCAGCAGTCCCCGGACAGGGAACACTGAAGCTTTCTTT.

This chain links TRBV5-4 with TRBJ1-2, with TRBD1 matching 7 bases. The junction had 5 bases not matched to a gene; V was cut back by 4 bases and J by 5 bases. CDR3 size: 13 residues. The germline gives CDR1 SGHNT, CDR2 YYREEE (reference sequence). This CDR3 reads CASSPGQVYGYTF. The CDR3 bases are TGTGCCAGCAGCCCAGGACAGGTTTATGGCTACACCTTC.

The chain combines TRBV2 with TRBJ2-7, with TRBD1 identical over 9 bases. Germline loops: CDR1 SNHLY, CDR2 FYNNEI. The length of the CDR3 is 21 residues. The junction had 24 bases not matched to a gene; V was cut back by 1 base and J by 5 bases. CDR3 DNA: TGTGCCAGCAGTGAAGAGACAGGGGGTTTCTTAGTCTCCTCGGGGCGTAACGAGCAGTACTTC. Amino acids: CASSEETGGFLVSSGRNEQYF. Looking up the rest from reference TRBV2 and TRBJ2-7 gives the full variable domain: EPEVTQTPSHQVTQMGQEVILRCVPISNHLYFYWYRQILGQKVEFLVSFYNNEISEKSEIFDDQFSVERPDGSNFTLKIRSTKLEDSAMYFCASSEETGGFLVSSGRNEQYFGPGTRLTVT.

V is TRBV19 and J is TRBJ1-2; D unclear. Germline V gene lookup returns CDR1 LNHDA and CDR2 SQIVND (reference sequence). There are 13 residues in the CDR3. V was cut by 3 bases and J by 8 bases, with 13 bases left in between. The CDR3 region is CASSILGNRGYTF. The CDR3 DNA is TGTGCCAGTAGTATCCTAGGTAACCGGGGCTACACCTTC.